Listed below are T cell receptor beta chains from one sample, sequenced in a study of cytomegalovirus exposure and HLA in healthy donors. Profiled with immunoSEQ multiplex PCR; TCRdb holds only in-frame clones, not every one. The repertoire holds approximately 76,000 clones, around 70% seen once, with roughly 16% in the top ten. The sequencing sample was made of PBMCs. Receptors were obtained from a woman in her thirties or forties in good health and CMV-seropositive. CDR3s include the opening cysteine and the closing phenylalanine or tryptophan. D genes are given only for firm matches.

J gene,V gene,D gene,CDR3 DNA,CDR3 protein
TRBJ2-7,TRBV14,.,TGTGCCAGCAGCCTCCGAGGCGGTTACGAGCAGTACTTC,CASSLRGGYEQYF
TRBJ1-4,TRBV7-9,.,TGTGCCAGCAGCTTAGGGTCAGGGCCGAATGAAAAACTGTTTTTT,CASSLGSGPNEKLFF
TRBJ2-7,TRBV6-5,.,TGTGCCAGCAGTTACGGAGCTAGGAGGGACGAGCAGTACTTC,CASSYGARRDEQYF
TRBJ1-5,TRBV28,TRBD1,TGTGCCAGCAGTTTGACAGGGAAGGTCAGTCAGCCCCAGCATTTT,CASSLTGKVSQPQHF
TRBJ2-3,TRBV28,TRBD2,TGTGCCAGCAGTCTGGCGGGAGGGGGCTCAGATACGCAGTATTTT,CASSLAGGGSDTQYF
TRBJ1-2,TRBV6-5,.,TGTGCCACAGGGCCTGGCCGTGTCTATGGCTACACCTTC,CATGPGRVYGYTF
TRBJ1-2,TRBV6-5,TRBD1,TGTGCCAGCAGCCAATGGGACAGGGGCCCCGATGGCTACACCTTC,CASSQWDRGPDGYTF
TRBJ1-1,TRBV4-2,.,TGTGCCAGCAGCCAAGATCAACAGGGCGGATCGGGAGGCACTGAAGCTTTCTTT,CASSQDQQGGSGGTEAFF
TRBJ2-2,TRBV7-7,TRBD1,TGTGCCAGCAGCTTAAGACAGGGTTCCACCGGGGAGCTGTTTTTT,CASSLRQGSTGELFF
TRBJ1-1,TRBV6-5,.,TGTGCCAGCAGTTACTCGACCGGGATCGACACTGAAGCTTTCTTT,CASSYSTGIDTEAFF
TRBJ1-6,TRBV7-8,.,TGTGCCAGCAGCCGGGAGGCGGCGTATTCACCCCTCCACTTT,CASSREAAYSPLHF
TRBJ2-1,TRBV13,.,TGTGCCAGCAGCCTTATCCAGGGATTCGACTCCTACAATGAGCAGTTCTTC,CASSLIQGFDSYNEQFF
TRBJ1-2,TRBV29-1,.,TGCAGCGTTCCAATTCAGGACTATGGCTACACCTTC,CSVPIQDYGYTF